Below, one TCR beta chain is given with its context. Data came from immunoSEQ multiplex PCR; TCRdb stores just in-frame clones and leaves some out. The table lists around 150,000 clones, 85% to 90% of them singletons. The data are from a study of control samples from healthy donors and cancer patients. The CDR3 spans 17 residues. The V and J ends lost 4 bases and 1 base respectively, with 16 bases between them. Germline V gene lookup returns CDR1 KGHDR and CDR2 SFDVKD. Material for sequencing was blood. The chain joins TRBV24-1 to TRBJ2-1; a possible D gene is TRBD1 (5 bases). This TCR was sampled from a man under 40 in good health. CDR3 amino acids: CATSDNRWVSSYNEQFF. The CDR3 nucleotides are TGTGCCACCAGTGACAACAGGTGGGTGTCATCCTACAATGAGCAGTTCTTC.